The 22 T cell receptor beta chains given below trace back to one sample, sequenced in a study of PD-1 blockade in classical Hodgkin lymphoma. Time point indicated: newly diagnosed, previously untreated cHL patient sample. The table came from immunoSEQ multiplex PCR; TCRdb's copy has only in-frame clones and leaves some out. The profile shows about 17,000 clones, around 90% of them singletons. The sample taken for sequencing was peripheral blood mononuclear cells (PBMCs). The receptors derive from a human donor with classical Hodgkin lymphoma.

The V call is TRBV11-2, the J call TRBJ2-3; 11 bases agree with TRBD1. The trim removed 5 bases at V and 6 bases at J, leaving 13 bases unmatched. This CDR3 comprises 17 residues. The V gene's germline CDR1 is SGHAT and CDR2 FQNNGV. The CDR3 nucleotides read TGTGCCAGCAGCCGGACCCCCGGGGACAGGGGGTCGGATACGCAGTATTTT. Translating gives CASSRTPGDRGSDTQYF.

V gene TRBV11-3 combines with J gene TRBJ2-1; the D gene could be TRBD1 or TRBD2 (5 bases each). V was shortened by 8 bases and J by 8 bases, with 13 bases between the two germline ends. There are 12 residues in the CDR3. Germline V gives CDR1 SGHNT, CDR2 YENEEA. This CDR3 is CASGGPADEQFF. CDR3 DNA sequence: TGTGCCAGCGGGGGACCCGCGGATGAGCAGTTCTTC.

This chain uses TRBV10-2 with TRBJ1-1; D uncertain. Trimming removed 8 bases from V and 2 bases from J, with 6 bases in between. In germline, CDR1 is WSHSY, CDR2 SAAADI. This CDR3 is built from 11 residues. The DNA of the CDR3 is TGCGCCAGCGGAGACAACACTGAAGCTTTCTTT. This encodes CASGDNTEAFF.

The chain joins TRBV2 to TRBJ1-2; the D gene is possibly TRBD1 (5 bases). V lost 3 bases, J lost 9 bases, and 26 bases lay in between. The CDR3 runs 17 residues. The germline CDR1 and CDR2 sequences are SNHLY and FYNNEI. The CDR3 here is CASSDPRQRKSRLSYTF. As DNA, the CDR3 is TGTGCCAGCAGTGATCCCCGACAGCGTAAAAGCCGTCTTAGCTACACCTTC.

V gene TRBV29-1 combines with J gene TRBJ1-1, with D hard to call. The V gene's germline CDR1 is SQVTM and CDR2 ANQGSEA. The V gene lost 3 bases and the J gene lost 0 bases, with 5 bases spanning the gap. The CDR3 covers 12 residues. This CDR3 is CSVDGVNTEAFF. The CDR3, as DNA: TGCAGCGTTGACGGGGTGAACACTGAAGCTTTCTTT.

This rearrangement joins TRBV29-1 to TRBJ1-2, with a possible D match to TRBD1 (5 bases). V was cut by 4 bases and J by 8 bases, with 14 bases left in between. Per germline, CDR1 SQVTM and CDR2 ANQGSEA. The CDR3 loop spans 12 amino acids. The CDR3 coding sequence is TGCAGCGTTGGGGGGGACTTATTCGGCTACACCTTC. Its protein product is CSVGGDLFGYTF. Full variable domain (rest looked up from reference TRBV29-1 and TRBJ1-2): SAVISQKPSRDICQRGTSLTIQCQVDSQVTMMFWYRQQPGQSLTLIATANQGSEATYESGFVIDKFPISRPNLTFSTLTVSNMSPEDSSIYLCSVGGDLFGYTFGSGTRLTVV.

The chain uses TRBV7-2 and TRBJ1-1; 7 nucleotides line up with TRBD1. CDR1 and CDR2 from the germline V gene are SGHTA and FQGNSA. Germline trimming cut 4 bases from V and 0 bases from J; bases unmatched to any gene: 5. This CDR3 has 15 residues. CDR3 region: CASSSPQGVNTEAFF. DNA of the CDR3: TGTGCCAGCAGCTCCCCTCAGGGGGTGAACACTGAAGCTTTCTTT.

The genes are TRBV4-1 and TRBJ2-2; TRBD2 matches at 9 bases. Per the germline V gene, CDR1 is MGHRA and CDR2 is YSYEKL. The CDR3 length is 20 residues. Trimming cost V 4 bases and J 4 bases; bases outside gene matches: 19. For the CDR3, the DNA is TGCGCCAGCAGCCCCTTCGAACGGGCTAGCGGGAAGGGGGGCACCGGGGAGCTGTTTTTT. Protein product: CASSPFERASGKGGTGELFF.

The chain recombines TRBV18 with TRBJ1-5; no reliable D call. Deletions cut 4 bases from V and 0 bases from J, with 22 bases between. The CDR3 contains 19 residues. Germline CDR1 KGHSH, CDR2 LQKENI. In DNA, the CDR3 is TGTGCCAGCTCACTGCTTGGCACAGCCTTGAAGTATAGCAATCAGCCCCAGCATTTT. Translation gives CASSLLGTALKYSNQPQHF. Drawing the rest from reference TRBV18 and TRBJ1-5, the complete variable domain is NAGVMQNPRHLVRRRGQEARLRCSPMKGHSHVYWYRQLPEEGLKFMVYLQKENIIDESGMPKERFSAEFPKEGPSILRIQQVVRGDSAAYFCASSLLGTALKYSNQPQHFGDGTRLSIL.

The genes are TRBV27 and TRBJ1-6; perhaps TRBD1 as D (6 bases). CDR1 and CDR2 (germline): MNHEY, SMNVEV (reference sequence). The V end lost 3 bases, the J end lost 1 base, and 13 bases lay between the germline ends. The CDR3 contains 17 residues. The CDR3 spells CASSLSQGRSYNSPLHF. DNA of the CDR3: TGTGCCAGCAGTTTGTCCCAGGGGAGATCCTATAATTCACCCCTCCACTTT.

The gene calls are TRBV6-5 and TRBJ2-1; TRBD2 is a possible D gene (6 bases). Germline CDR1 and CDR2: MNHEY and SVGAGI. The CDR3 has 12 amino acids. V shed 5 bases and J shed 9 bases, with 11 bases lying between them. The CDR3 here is CASSLRGGEQFF. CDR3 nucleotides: TGTGCCAGCAGTCTAAGGGGAGGTGAGCAGTTCTTC.

CDR3 coding DNA: TGTGCCAGCAGCTTAGCCGCAGTTAGCACAGATACGCAGTATTTT. Translated: CASSLAAVSTDTQYF. V is TRBV7-7 and J is TRBJ2-3; D is ambiguous. V was trimmed by 0 bases and J by 0 bases, leaving 7 bases between them. The CDR3 is made up of 15 amino acids. CDR1 is SSHAT and CDR2 is FNYEAQ in the germline V gene (reference sequence).

Written as DNA, the CDR3 is TGTGCCAGCAGCTTGTTCCGAACAGATACGCAGTATTTT. As protein: CASSLFRTDTQYF. This sequence joins TRBV5-5 and TRBJ2-3; D unclear. CDR3 size: 13 residues. Germline-derived CDR1 and CDR2 are SGHKS and YYEKEE (reference sequence). Trimming took off 1 base at V and 3 bases at J, with 6 bases between the two ends.

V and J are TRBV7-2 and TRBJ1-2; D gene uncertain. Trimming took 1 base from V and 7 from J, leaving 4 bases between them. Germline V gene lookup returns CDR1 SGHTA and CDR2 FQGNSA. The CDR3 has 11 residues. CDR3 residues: CASSLGSGYTF. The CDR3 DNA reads TGTGCCAGCAGCTTAGGAAGTGGCTACACCTTC.

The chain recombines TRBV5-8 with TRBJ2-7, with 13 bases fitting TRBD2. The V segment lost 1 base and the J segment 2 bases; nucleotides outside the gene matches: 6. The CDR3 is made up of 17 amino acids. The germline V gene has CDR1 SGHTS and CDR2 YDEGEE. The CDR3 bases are TGTGCCAGCAGCTTGTGGACTAGCGGGGGTTGGGCCTACGAGCAGTACTTC. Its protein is CASSLWTSGGWAYEQYF.

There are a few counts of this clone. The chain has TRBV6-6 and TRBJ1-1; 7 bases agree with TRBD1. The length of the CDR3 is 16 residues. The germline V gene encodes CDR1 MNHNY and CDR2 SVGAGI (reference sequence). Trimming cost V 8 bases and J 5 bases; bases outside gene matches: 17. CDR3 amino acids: CASRRFRGALRTEAFF. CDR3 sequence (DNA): TGTGCCAGCCGAAGATTCAGGGGGGCGCTGAGGACTGAAGCTTTCTTT.

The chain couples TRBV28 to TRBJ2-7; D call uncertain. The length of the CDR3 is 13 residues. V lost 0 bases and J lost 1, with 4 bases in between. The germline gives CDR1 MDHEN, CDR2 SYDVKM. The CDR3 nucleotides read TGTGCCAGCAGTTTATGGCTATCCTACGAGCAGTACTTC. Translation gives CASSLWLSYEQYF.

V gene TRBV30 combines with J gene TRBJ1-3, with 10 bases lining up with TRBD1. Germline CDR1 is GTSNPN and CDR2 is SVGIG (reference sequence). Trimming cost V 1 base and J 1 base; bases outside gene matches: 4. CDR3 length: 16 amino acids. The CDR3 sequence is CAWSDRTGGSGNTIYF. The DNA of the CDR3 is TGTGCCTGGAGTGATCGGACAGGGGGATCTGGAAACACCATATATTTT.

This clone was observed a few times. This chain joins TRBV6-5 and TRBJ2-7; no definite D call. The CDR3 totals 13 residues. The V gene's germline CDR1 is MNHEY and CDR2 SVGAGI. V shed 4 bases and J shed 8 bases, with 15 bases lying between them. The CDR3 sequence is CASSFADGRQQYF. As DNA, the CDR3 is TGTGCCAGCAGTTTTGCTGACGGAAGACAGCAGTACTTC.

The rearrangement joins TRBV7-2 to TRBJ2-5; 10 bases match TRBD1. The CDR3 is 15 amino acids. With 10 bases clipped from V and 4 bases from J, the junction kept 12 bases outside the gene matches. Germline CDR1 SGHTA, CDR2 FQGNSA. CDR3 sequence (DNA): TGTGCCATCCTAAGACAGGGGGCGCCTGGAGAGACCCAGTACTTC. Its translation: CAILRQGAPGETQYF. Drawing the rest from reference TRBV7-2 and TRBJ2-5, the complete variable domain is GAGVSQSPSNKVTEKGKDVELRCDPISGHTALYWYRQSLGQGLEFLIYFQGNSAPDKSGLPSDRFSAERTGGSVSTLTIQRTQQEDSAVYLCAILRQGAPGETQYFGPGTRLLVL.

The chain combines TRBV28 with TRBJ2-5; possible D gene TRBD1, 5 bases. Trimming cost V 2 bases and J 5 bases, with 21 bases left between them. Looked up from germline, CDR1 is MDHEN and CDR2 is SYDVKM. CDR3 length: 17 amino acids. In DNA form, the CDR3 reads TGTGCCAGCAGTTTAGCTATTGGGCAGGGAATGGCGGAGACCCAGTACTTC. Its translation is CASSLAIGQGMAETQYF.

CDR3 sequence: CASSLGGLAGVETQYF. CDR3 nucleotide sequence: TGTGCCAGCAGCTTAGGGGGACTAGCGGGAGTGGAGACCCAGTACTTC. This sequence joins TRBV7-3 and TRBJ2-5; 14 nucleotides match TRBD2. Germline CDR1 SGHTA, CDR2 FQGTGA. The CDR3 is 16 residues long. V was pared by 2 bases and J by 5 bases, with 4 bases of the junction left unmatched.